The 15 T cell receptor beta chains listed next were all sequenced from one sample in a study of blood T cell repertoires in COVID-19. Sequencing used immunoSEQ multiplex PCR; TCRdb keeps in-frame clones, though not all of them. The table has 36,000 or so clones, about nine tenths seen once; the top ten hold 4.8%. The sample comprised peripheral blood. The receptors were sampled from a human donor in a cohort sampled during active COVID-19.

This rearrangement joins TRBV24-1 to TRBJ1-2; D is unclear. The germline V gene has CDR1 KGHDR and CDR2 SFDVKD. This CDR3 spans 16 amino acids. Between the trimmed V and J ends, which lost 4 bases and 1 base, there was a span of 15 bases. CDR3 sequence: CATSDLDGRGNYGYTF. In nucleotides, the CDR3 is TGTGCCACCAGTGACCTGGACGGGCGGGGTAACTATGGCTACACCTTC.

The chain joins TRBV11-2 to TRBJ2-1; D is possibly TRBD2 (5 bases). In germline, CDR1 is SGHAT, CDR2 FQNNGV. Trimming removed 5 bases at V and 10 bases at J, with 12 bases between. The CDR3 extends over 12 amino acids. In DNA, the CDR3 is TGTGCCAGCAGCCAACTAGTCGGCGAGCAGTTCTTC. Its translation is CASSQLVGEQFF.

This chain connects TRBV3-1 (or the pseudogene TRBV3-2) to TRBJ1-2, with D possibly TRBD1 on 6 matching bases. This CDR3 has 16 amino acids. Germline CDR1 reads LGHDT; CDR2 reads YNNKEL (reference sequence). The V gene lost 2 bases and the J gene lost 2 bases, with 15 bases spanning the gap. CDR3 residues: CASSQWRGQGNYGYTF. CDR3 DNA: TGTGCCAGCAGCCAATGGCGAGGGCAGGGGAACTATGGCTACACCTTC.

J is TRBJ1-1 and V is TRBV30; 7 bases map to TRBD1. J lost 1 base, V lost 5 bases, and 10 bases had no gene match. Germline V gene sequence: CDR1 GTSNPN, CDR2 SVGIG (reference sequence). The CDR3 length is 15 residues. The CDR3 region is CAWGLTGLGNTEAFF. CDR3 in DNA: TGTGCCTGGGGCCTGACAGGGTTGGGGAACACTGAAGCTTTCTTT.

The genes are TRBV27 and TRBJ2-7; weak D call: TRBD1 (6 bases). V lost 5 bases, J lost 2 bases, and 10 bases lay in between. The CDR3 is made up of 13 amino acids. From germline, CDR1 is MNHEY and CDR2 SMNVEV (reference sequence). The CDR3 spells CASSGQLTYEQYF. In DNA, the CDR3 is TGTGCCAGCAGTGGACAGCTAACCTACGAGCAGTACTTC.

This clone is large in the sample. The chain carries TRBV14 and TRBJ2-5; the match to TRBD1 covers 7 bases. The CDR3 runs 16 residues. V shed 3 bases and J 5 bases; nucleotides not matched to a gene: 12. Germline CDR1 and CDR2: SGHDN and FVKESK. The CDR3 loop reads CASSHTGTAPWETQYF. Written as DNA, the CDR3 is TGTGCCAGCAGCCACACCGGGACAGCCCCATGGGAGACCCAGTACTTC.

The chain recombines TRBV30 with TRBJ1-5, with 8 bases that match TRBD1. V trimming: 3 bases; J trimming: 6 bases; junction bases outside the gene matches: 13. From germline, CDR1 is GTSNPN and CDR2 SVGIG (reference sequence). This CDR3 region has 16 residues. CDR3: CAWRIKTGGGGQPQHF. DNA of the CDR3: TGTGCCTGGAGGATTAAAACAGGGGGAGGCGGTCAGCCCCAGCATTTT.

The DNA for the CDR3 is TGTGCCAGCAGCTCCAGCCTGGCGGGAATGGATCGAACGCAGTATTTT. Translation: CASSSSLAGMDRTQYF. The chain joins TRBV7-2 to TRBJ2-3, with a weak D call TRBD2 (6 bases). The CDR3 covers 16 residues. The V end lost 4 bases, the J end lost 9 bases, and 23 bases lay between the germline ends. Germline CDR1 and CDR2: SGHTA and FQGNSA.

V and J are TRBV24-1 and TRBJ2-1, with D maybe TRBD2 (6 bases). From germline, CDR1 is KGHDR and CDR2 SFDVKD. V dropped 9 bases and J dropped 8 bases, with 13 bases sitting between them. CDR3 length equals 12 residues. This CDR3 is CATGDFTDEQFF. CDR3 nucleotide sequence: TGTGCCACCGGGGACTTTACCGATGAGCAGTTCTTC.

CDR3 amino acids: CASSRHFQETQYF. The CDR3 DNA is TGTGCCAGCAGTCGACACTTCCAAGAGACCCAGTACTTC. This chain uses TRBV27 with TRBJ2-5, with unresolved D. V gave up 5 bases and J gave up 1 base, with 8 bases separating them. CDR3 length: 13 amino acids. CDR1 is MNHEY, CDR2 SMNVEV, per germline (reference sequence).

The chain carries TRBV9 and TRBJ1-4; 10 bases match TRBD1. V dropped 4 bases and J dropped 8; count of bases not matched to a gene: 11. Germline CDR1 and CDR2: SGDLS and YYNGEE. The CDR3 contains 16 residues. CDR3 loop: CASSTRPTGGGEKLFF. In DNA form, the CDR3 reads TGTGCCAGCAGCACCCGTCCGACAGGGGGCGGGGAAAAACTGTTTTTT.

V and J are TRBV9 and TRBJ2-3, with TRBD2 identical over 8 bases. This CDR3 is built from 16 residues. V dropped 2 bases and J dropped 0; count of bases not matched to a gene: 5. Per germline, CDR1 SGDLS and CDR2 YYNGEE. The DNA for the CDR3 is TGTGCCAGCAGCGTCGTAGCGGGACCTAGCACAGATACGCAGTATTTT. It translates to CASSVVAGPSTDTQYF.

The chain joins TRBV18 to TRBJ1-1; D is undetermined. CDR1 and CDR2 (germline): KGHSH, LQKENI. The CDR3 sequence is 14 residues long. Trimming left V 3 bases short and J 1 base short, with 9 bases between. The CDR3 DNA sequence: TGTGCCAGCTCACCTTCTGAGGGGAACACTGAAGCTTTCTTT. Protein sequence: CASSPSEGNTEAFF.

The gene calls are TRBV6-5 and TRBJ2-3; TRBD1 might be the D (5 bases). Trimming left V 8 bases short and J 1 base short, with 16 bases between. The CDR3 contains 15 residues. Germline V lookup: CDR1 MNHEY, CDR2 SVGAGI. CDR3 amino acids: CASSRGTGRTDTQYF. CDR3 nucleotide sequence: TGTGCCAGCTCAAGGGGAACAGGACGCACAGATACGCAGTATTTT.

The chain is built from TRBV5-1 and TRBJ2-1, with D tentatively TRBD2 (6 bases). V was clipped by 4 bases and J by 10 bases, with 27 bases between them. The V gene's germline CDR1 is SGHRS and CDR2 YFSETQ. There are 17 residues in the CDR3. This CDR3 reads CASSRTGTPLAEWEQFF. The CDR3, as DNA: TGCGCCAGCAGCCGGACCGGGACTCCCCTTGCCGAATGGGAGCAGTTCTTC.